This T cell receptor beta chain was captured by sequencing in a study of T-cell reconstitution after alpha-beta-depleted transplantation in children. During its preparation, the TCRbeta library received unique molecular identifiers. TCRdb called the PCR reads again in MiXCR, with one record for every CDR3 protein. The repertoire has about 440,000 distinct CDR3 sequences, roughly 43% of them found once; the top ten carry under 35%. Overall study findings and caveats: T cells produced anew were the main source of T-cell counts and diversity one year after transplant. Surviving recipient T cells and thymic progenitors produced the high day-60 TCRbeta diversity seen in some patients. The study reportedly traced alpha-beta T cells about two months after transplant to several hundred expanded graft clones.

Concerning this clonotype itself: Antigen: not known.

Germline CDR1 and CDR2: LNHNV and YYDKDF (reference sequence). This CDR3 is 16 amino acids long. The V end lost 5 bases, the J end lost 0 bases, and 17 bases lay between the germline ends. The clonotype originates from a girl aged 2 to 9 with aplastic anemia, due to receive a stem cell transplant. V and J are TRBV15 and TRBJ2-7, with a possible D match to TRBD1 (7 bases). The sample consisted of PBMCs, taken before TCRalphabeta/CD19-depleted stem cell transplant. The CDR3 DNA reads as TGTGCCACCAGCCGCGACGGGGGACAGAGCTCCTACGAGCAGTACTTC. Amino acid sequence: CATSRDGGQSSYEQYF.